What follows are 26 T cell receptor beta chains derived from one specimen sequenced in a study of vaccination and CD4 T cells after COVID-19. No antigens are known for them. Described treatment: approximately nine-day PBMC culture with coronavirus spike peptide pools or control peptides (ViraFEST assay). An Oncomine TCR Beta short-read assay was used to sequence the DNA from cultured CD4+ T cells. TCRdb reprocessed the PCR reads via MiXCR and lists one record per CDR3 protein. Of fewer than 15,000 distinct CDR3 sequences listed, roughly 60% are singletons. Sequenced: CD4+ T cells from blood, cultured in vitro. Receptor source: a human donor who had recovered from COVID-19.

In its sample, this clonotype was seen a few times. J is TRBJ2-3 and V is TRBV7-9; TRBD1 matches at 8 bases. The CDR3 spans 15 residues. Per the germline V gene, CDR1 is SEHNR and CDR2 is FQNEAQ (reference sequence). J gave up 1 base and V 6 bases, and 6 bases lay outside the gene matches. The DNA of the CDR3 is TGTGCCAGCAGTTATATGGGACAGGGCACAGATACGCAGTATTTT. Protein: CASSYMGQGTDTQYF.

The chain employs TRBV2 and TRBJ1-1; 8 bases fit TRBD1. V lost 3 bases and J lost 8; bases outside the gene matches: 5. Looked up from germline, CDR1 is SNHLY and CDR2 is FYNNEI. The CDR3 runs 13 residues. The CDR3 sequence: CASSDRGLGEAFF. The CDR3 DNA reads TGTGCCAGCAGTGACAGGGGGCTAGGGGAAGCTTTCTTT. Complete variable domain (other parts from reference TRBV2 and TRBJ1-1): EPEVTQTPSHQVTQMGQEVILRCVPISNHLYFYWYRQILGQKVEFLVSFYNNEISEKSEIFDDQFSVERPDGSNFTLKIRSTKLEDSAMYFCASSDRGLGEAFFGQGTRLTVV.

This chain uses TRBV9 with TRBJ2-3, with TRBD1 identical over 7 bases. The junction had 8 bases not matched to a gene; V was cut back by 7 bases and J by 0 bases. CDR1 and CDR2 (germline): SGDLS, YYNGEE. The CDR3 has 15 residues. The CDR3 DNA follows: TGTGCCAGCGGCCTCGGGACAGTCAGCACAGATACGCAGTATTTT. This translates into CASGLGTVSTDTQYF. The full variable domain, with the rest looked up from reference TRBV9 and TRBJ2-3, is DSGVTQTPKHLITATGQRVTLRCSPRSGDLSVYWYQQSLDQGLQFLIQYYNGEERAKGNILERFSAQQFPDLHSELNLSSLELGDSALYFCASGLGTVSTDTQYFGPGTRLTVL.

In its sample, this clonotype was seen once. The chain is built from TRBV20-1 and TRBJ1-1; D is perhaps TRBD1 (5 bases). CDR3 size: 11 residues. Trimming took 3 bases from V and 11 from J, leaving 13 bases between them. Germline V gene sequence: CDR1 DFQATT, CDR2 SNEGSKA (reference sequence). The CDR3 region is CSASLKGMAFF. In nucleotides, the CDR3 is TGCAGTGCTAGTCTAAAGGGGATGGCTTTCTTT.

The chain links TRBV11-3 to TRBJ2-5; D possibly corresponds to TRBD2 (6 bases). CDR3 length: 17 amino acids. Germline CDR1 and CDR2: SGHNT and YENEEA. Trimming left V 6 bases short and J 4 bases short, with 24 bases between. CDR3 sequence: CASSPKPGRDLGETQYF. The CDR3 DNA sequence: TGTGCCAGCAGTCCAAAACCGGGACGGGACTTGGGAGAGACCCAGTACTTC.

This clonotype was observed once. CDR3: CASSLEPSSRKGGELFF. The CDR3 region has the DNA TGTGCCAGCAGTTTGGAACCCTCGAGCCGCAAAGGCGGGGAGCTGTTTTTT. This chain links TRBV28 with TRBJ2-2; D gene uncertain. CDR1 and CDR2 (germline): MDHEN, SYDVKM. The CDR3 has 17 residues. The V and J ends lost 3 bases and 7 bases respectively, with 21 bases between them.

This clonotype was recorded a few times. The chain has TRBV11-2 and TRBJ2-7, with 7 bases matching TRBD2. Trimming at V came to 5 bases and at J to 5 bases, leaving 15 bases not matched to a gene. CDR1 and CDR2 from the germline V gene are SGHAT and FQNNGV. The CDR3 is 16 amino acids. CDR3 in amino acids: CASSPIREGRAHEQYF. The DNA for the CDR3 is TGTGCCAGCAGCCCAATAAGGGAGGGCAGGGCCCACGAGCAGTACTTC.

The rearrangement joins TRBV10-3 to TRBJ1-5; possible D gene TRBD1, 5 bases. The CDR3 has 16 amino acids. In germline, CDR1 is ENHRY, CDR2 SYGVKD. V shed 0 bases and J shed 2 bases, with 11 bases lying between them. CDR3 nucleotides: TGTGCCATCAGTGAGTCGTTCAGGGATGGCAATCAGCCCCAGCATTTT. It specifies CAISESFRDGNQPQHF.

The chain employs TRBV7-2 and TRBJ1-1; D is possibly TRBD1 (5 bases). This CDR3 contains 12 residues. Trimming cost V 3 bases and J 4 bases, with 6 bases left between them. Germline CDR1 reads SGHTA; CDR2 reads FQGNSA. The CDR3 spells CASSFQGTEAFF. DNA for the CDR3: TGTGCCAGCAGCTTTCAGGGCACTGAAGCTTTCTTT.

This clonotype was observed a few times. This sequence joins TRBV10-3 and TRBJ1-2, with a tentative D call TRBD1 (5 bases). Germline V gene lookup returns CDR1 ENHRY and CDR2 SYGVKD. V lost 3 bases to trimming and J lost 3 bases, with 14 bases between them. The CDR3 extends over 15 amino acids. The CDR3 spells CAISDRGSADYGYTF. The CDR3 DNA is TGTGCCATCAGTGACCGGGGGTCGGCGGACTATGGCTACACCTTC.

The chain has TRBV11-2 and TRBJ2-7; D is uncertain. Trimming cost V 3 bases and J 5 bases, with 14 bases left between them. This CDR3 region has 14 residues. Germline V gene data show CDR1 as SGHAT and CDR2 as FQNNGV. CDR3 nucleotide sequence: TGTGCCAGCAGCTTGGGCAGGTCGTTGAACGAGCAGTACTTC. Amino acids: CASSLGRSLNEQYF.

The chain carries TRBV20-1 and TRBJ2-7; a weak D match, TRBD1 (6 bases). The CDR3 length is 12 residues. Trimming stripped 5 bases from V and 6 bases from J, with 14 bases between. The V gene's germline CDR1 is DFQATT and CDR2 SNEGSKA (reference sequence). As DNA, the CDR3 is TGCAGTGCTGGGCTTACAGGGAGCGAGCAGTACTTC. This encodes CSAGLTGSEQYF.

The gene calls are TRBV20-1 and TRBJ2-7; a weak D match, TRBD2 (6 bases). V was cut by 6 bases and J by 4 bases, with 16 bases left in between. The CDR3 extends over 13 amino acids. Germline lookup yields CDR1 DFQATT and CDR2 SNEGSKA (reference sequence). The CDR3 region is CSASGGTVYEQYF. In DNA, the CDR3 is TGCAGTGCCAGTGGGGGGACTGTATACGAGCAGTACTTC.

This sequence joins TRBV7-9 and TRBJ2-5, with no clear D. The CDR3 is made up of 13 amino acids. CDR1 is SEHNR, CDR2 FQNEAQ, per germline (reference sequence). The germline V and J ends were trimmed by 4 bases and 4 bases, with 10 bases remaining between them. CDR3 sequence (DNA): TGTGCCAGCAGCTCATCGCCAGGAGAGACCCAGTACTTC. Encoded protein: CASSSSPGETQYF.

This sequence joins TRBV5-5 and TRBJ2-1; D might be TRBD2 (5 bases). The J call is doubtful: the DNA matches TRBJ2-7 better. This CDR3 comprises 14 residues. CDR1 SGHKS and CDR2 YYEKEE come from the germline V gene (reference sequence). CDR3 protein: CASSLYGITYEQYF. Written as DNA, the CDR3 is TGTGCCAGCAGCTTGTACGGGATTACTTACGAGCAGTACTTC.

The J gene is TRBJ1-2, the V gene TRBV20-1, with a tentative D call TRBD1 (6 bases). There are 13 residues in the CDR3. The V end was cut by 4 bases, the J end by 2 bases, with 11 bases between. CDR1 is DFQATT and CDR2 is SNEGSKA in the germline V gene (reference sequence). The CDR3 is CSATGTPNYGYTF. CDR3 in DNA: TGCAGTGCTACCGGGACACCGAACTATGGCTACACCTTC.

The chain joins TRBV11-1 to TRBJ1-2; 7 nucleotides line up with TRBD1. Germline V gives CDR1 SGHAT, CDR2 FQDESV (reference sequence). V trimming: 5 bases; J trimming: 4 bases; junction bases outside the gene matches: 4. This CDR3 has 13 residues. This CDR3 is CASSTQGFYGYTF. CDR3 bases: TGTGCCAGCAGCACACAGGGGTTCTATGGCTACACCTTC.

The V call is TRBV6-1, the J call TRBJ1-1; D is unclear. Germline CDR1 MNHNS, CDR2 SASEGT. V lost 8 bases and J lost 1, with 11 bases in between. This CDR3 has 13 amino acids. The CDR3 DNA is TGTGCCAGCGACGGGCAGTCGAACACTGAAGCTTTCTTT. This translates into CASDGQSNTEAFF.

This chain uses TRBV20-1 with TRBJ2-1; TRBD2 agrees at 11 bases. J gave up 5 bases and V 6 bases, and 6 bases lay outside the gene matches. The CDR3 loop spans 14 amino acids. Germline V gene lookup returns CDR1 DFQATT and CDR2 SNEGSKA (reference sequence). The CDR3 sequence: CSAGGLAVDNEQFF. For the CDR3, the DNA is TGCAGTGCAGGGGGACTAGCGGTAGACAATGAGCAGTTCTTC.

The CDR3 protein is CASSQGRGPWETQYF. The CDR3 bases are TGCGCCAGCAGCCAAGGAAGGGGGCCTTGGGAGACCCAGTACTTC. The V call is TRBV4-3, the J call TRBJ2-5, with 7 bases identical to TRBD1. The V segment lost 1 base and the J segment 5 bases; nucleotides outside the gene matches: 7. The CDR3 is made up of 15 amino acids. The germline gives CDR1 LGHNA, CDR2 YSLEER.

A few counts support this clonotype. The J gene is TRBJ1-5, the V gene TRBV12-3 or TRBV12-4; possibly TRBD1 for D (6 bases). V dropped 6 bases and J dropped 7 bases, with 16 bases sitting between them. The CDR3 has 14 residues. CDR3 sequence: CASRSGARKQPQHF. The CDR3 region has the DNA TGTGCCAGCAGATCAGGGGCACGTAAGCAGCCCCAGCATTTT.

This clonotype was observed a few times. The chain employs TRBV27 and TRBJ1-1; TRBD1 might be the D (5 bases). The germline V gene has CDR1 MNHEY and CDR2 SMNVEV (reference sequence). This CDR3 has 13 residues. V lost 3 bases and J lost 1, with 6 bases in between. CDR3 sequence reads: CASSFGGNTEAFF. The CDR3 nucleotides are TGTGCCAGCAGTTTTGGGGGGAACACTGAAGCTTTCTTT.

The chain links TRBV27 to TRBJ2-3; D might be TRBD1 or TRBD2, each matching 5 bases. This CDR3 has 19 amino acids. The ends were cut back, 4 bases at V and 1 base at J, with 24 bases in the middle. Germline V gene sequence: CDR1 MNHEY, CDR2 SMNVEV (reference sequence). In DNA, the CDR3 is TGTGCCAGCAGTTCCGAGTACGGCAGGGACGCACGAGGCACAGATACGCAGTATTTT. Its translation is CASSSEYGRDARGTDTQYF.

This clonotype was picked up a small number of times. This chain connects TRBV6-1 to TRBJ1-1; 8 bases align to TRBD1. Germline trimming cut 5 bases from V and 1 base from J; bases unmatched to any gene: 3. The CDR3 consists of 14 residues. Germline V CDR1 and CDR2: MNHNS, SASEGT. For the CDR3, the DNA is TGTGCCAGCAGTCAGGGGGCCGGGAACACTGAAGCTTTCTTT. The encoded protein is CASSQGAGNTEAFF.

The V gene is TRBV20-1, the J gene TRBJ2-5, with 7 bases identical to TRBD1. CDR3 length equals 15 residues. CDR1 DFQATT and CDR2 SNEGSKA come from the germline V gene (reference sequence). V was clipped by 2 bases and J by 0 bases; unmatched bases: 6. Written as DNA, the CDR3 is TGCAGTGCTAGATCGGTGACAGGGTACCAAGAGACCCAGTACTTC. It translates to CSARSVTGYQETQYF.

This clonotype was counted a few times. The V gene is TRBV5-4, the J gene TRBJ2-7; the D gene is possibly TRBD1 (6 bases). Germline-derived CDR1 and CDR2 are SGHNT and YYREEE (reference sequence). V was trimmed by 4 bases and J by 6 bases, leaving 20 bases between them. The CDR3 is 15 amino acids. CDR3 sequence (DNA): TGTGCCAGCAGCGGGGGCTACAGGGCCCCCGGCGAGCAGTACTTC. This codes for CASSGGYRAPGEQYF.